The entry that follows covers one TCR beta chain sequence. TCRdb's table, derived via immunoSEQ multiplex PCR, lists solely in-frame clones and lacks some. This sample has roughly 120,000 clones; less than 85% occur once, and the top ten carry 10% to 15%. The germline V gene encodes CDR1 SGHAT and CDR2 FQNNGV. The CDR3 runs 14 residues. Trimming stripped 3 bases from V and 15 bases from J, with 18 bases between. This record comes from a study of blood T cell repertoires in COVID-19. About the study: The United States, Italy and Spain supplied acute and convalescent COVID-19 samples. PBMCs, B-cell-depleted T cells, or T cells provided the cDNA or gDNA that made up the material.

This TCR came from a woman in her sixties or seventies with acute or convalescent COVID-19. Specimen: peripheral blood. The chain employs TRBV11-2 and TRBJ1-6; a weak D match, TRBD1 (5 bases). The CDR3 region has the DNA TGTGCCAGCAGCTTTAAGGGGCCTGGGGTACTCCTCCACTTT. Translating it yields CASSFKGPGVLLHF.